Below, 4 T cell receptor beta chains from the same sample are listed, as sequenced in a study of blood T cell repertoires in COVID-19. This table comes from immunoSEQ multiplex PCR, and its TCRdb copy is limited to in-frame clones, with some not included. Among 68,000 or so clones, around four fifths were seen once, and the ten largest hold 35% to 50%. The material sequenced was peripheral blood. The origin of the receptors is a human donor in a cohort sampled during active COVID-19.

This chain connects TRBV5-4 to TRBJ2-5, with D perhaps TRBD2 (5 bases). In germline, CDR1 is SGHNT, CDR2 YYREEE (reference sequence). The CDR3 is made up of 15 amino acids. Trimming took 2 bases from V and 3 from J, leaving 14 bases between them. The CDR3: CASSFGRGLEETQYF. DNA of the CDR3: TGTGCCAGCAGCTTTGGCCGAGGACTGGAAGAGACCCAGTACTTC.

V is TRBV6-6 and J is TRBJ2-7; 8 bases agree with TRBD1. The CDR3 loop spans 14 amino acids. Looked up from germline, CDR1 is MNHNY and CDR2 is SVGAGI (reference sequence). After removal of 5 bases from V and 4 bases from J, the junction contained 7 bases not matched to a gene. CDR3 coding DNA: TGTGCCAGCAGTCAAGGACAGGGTGGATACGAGCAGTACTTC. Protein sequence: CASSQGQGGYEQYF.

This clone was counted only a few times. The gene calls are TRBV2 and TRBJ1-4; perhaps TRBD1 as D (5 bases). The germline V gene encodes CDR1 SNHLY and CDR2 FYNNEI. The CDR3 is 17 amino acids. V was clipped by 0 bases and J by 4 bases, with 15 bases between them. The CDR3 loop is CASSEAGISGLNEKLFF. The DNA of the CDR3 is TGTGCCAGCAGTGAAGCGGGGATCTCGGGACTTAATGAAAAACTGTTTTTT.

The V gene is TRBV6-6, the J gene TRBJ2-1, with D perhaps matching TRBD2 (5 bases). The CDR3 totals 14 residues. Germline CDR1 MNHNY, CDR2 SVGAGI (reference sequence). Trimming cost V 1 base and J 8 bases, with 12 bases left between them. CDR3 amino acids: CASSYWTREDEQFF. The CDR3 nucleotides read TGTGCCAGCAGTTACTGGACCCGGGAAGATGAGCAGTTCTTC.